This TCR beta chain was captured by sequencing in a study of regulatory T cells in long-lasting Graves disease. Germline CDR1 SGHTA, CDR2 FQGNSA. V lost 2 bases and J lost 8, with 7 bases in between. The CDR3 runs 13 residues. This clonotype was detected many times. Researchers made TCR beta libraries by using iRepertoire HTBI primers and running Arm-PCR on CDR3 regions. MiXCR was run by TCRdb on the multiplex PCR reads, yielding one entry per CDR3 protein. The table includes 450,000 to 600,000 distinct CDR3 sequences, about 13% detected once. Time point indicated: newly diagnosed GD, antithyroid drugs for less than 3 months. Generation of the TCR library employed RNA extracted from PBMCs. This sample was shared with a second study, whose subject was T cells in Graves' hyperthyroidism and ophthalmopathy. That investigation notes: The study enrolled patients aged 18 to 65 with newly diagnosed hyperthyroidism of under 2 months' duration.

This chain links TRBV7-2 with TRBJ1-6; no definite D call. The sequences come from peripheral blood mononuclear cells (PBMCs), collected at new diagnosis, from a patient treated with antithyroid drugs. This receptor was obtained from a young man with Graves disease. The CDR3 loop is CASSLSGDSPLHF. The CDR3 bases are TGTGCCAGCAGCTTATCCGGGGATTCACCCCTCCACTTT. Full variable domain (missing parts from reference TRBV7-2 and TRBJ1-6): GAGVSQSPSNKVTEKGKDVELRCDPISGHTALYWYRQSLGQGLEFLIYFQGNSAPDKSGLPSDRFSAERTGGSVSTLTIQRTQQEDSAVYLCASSLSGDSPLHFGNGTRLTVT.